Described below is a single TCR beta chain sequence and its context. In assigning cohorts, the study relied on participant-reported clinical history. It was within 2 weeks before study entry that exposed participants met a COVID-19 case. CDR3 length: 12 residues. The germline V gene encodes CDR1 MNHEY and CDR2 SVGAGI. Unmatched junction bases numbered 1, after V lost 8 bases and J lost 1 base. In the authors' workflow: Quantification of nucleated cells was approximated via reference gene primer amplification. Assay: immunoSEQ multiplex PCR; the TCRdb copy retains only in-frame clones and omits some. V and J calls and clone size are copied from that table; D and trimming were computed from the DNA. The sample yields some 320,000 clones, approximately 91% seen once. The data stem from a study of blood T cell repertoires in COVID-19. Study overall: The United States, Italy and Spain supplied acute and convalescent COVID-19 samples.

The sample comprised PBMCs or T cells enriched from blood (not recorded which). The TCR sequence derives from a woman in her twenties or thirties who had been exposed to COVID-19. This chain joins TRBV6-5 and TRBJ2-7; TRBD1 matches at 8 bases. The CDR3 is CASGTGSYEQYF. In DNA, the CDR3 is TGTGCCAGCGGGACAGGATCCTACGAGCAGTACTTC.